The 2 T cell receptor beta chains reported below all come from one sample, sequenced in a study of shared clonotypes between healthy human individuals. TCRdb's table, derived via immunoSEQ multiplex PCR, lists solely in-frame clones and lacks some. The sample contains approximately 2.5 million clones, approximately 94% of which appear only once. The sample consisted of naive CD4+ T cells sorted from blood. Documented subset: CD45RA+ positively selected. The receptors derive from a man between 18 and 29 years old in good health.

The chain has TRBV6-1 and TRBJ1-4; D remains ambiguous. Per the germline V gene, CDR1 is MNHNS and CDR2 is SASEGT. V was clipped by 5 bases and J by 4 bases, with 11 bases between them. This CDR3 spans 14 amino acids. CDR3 protein: CASSSTEYNEKLFF. For the CDR3, the DNA is TGTGCCAGCAGTTCTACTGAGTATAATGAAAAACTGTTTTTT.

The chain recombines TRBV7-2 with TRBJ2-3; TRBD2 matches 16 bases. Germline V lookup: CDR1 SGHTA, CDR2 FQGNSA. The CDR3 has 19 residues. V was clipped by 1 base and J by 4 bases; unmatched bases: 8. The CDR3 nucleotides are TGTGCCAGCAGCTTAGAGGGACTAGCGGGAGGGCCCGTTGCAGATACGCAGTATTTT. Its translation: CASSLEGLAGGPVADTQYF. The full variable domain, in which reference TRBV7-2 and TRBJ2-3 provide the parts outside the CDR3, is GAGVSQSPSNKVTEKGKDVELRCDPISGHTALYWYRQSLGQGLEFLIYFQGNSAPDKSGLPSDRFSAERTGGSVSTLTIQRTQQEDSAVYLCASSLEGLAGGPVADTQYFGPGTRLTVL.